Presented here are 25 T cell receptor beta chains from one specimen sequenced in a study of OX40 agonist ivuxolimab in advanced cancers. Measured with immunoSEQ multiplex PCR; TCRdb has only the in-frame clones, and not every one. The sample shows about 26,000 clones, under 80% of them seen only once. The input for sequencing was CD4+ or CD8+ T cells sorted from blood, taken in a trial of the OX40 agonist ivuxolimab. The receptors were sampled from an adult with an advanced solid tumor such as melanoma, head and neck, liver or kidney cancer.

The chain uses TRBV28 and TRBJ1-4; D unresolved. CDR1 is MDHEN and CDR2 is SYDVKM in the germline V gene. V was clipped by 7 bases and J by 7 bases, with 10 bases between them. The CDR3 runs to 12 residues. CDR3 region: CASTLEGEKLFF. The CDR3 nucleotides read TGTGCCAGCACCCTAGAGGGTGAAAAACTGTTTTTT.

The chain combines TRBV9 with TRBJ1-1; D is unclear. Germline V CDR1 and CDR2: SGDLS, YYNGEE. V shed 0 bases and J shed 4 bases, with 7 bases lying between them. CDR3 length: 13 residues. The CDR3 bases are TGTGCCAGCAGCGTAGTGGAAGGCACTGAAGCTTTCTTT. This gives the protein CASSVVEGTEAFF.

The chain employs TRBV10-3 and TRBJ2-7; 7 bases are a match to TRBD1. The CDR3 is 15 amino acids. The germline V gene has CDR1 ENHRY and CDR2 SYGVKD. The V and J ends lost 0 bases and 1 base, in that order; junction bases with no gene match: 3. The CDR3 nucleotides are TGTGCCATCAGTGAGTCGCAGGGACAGTCCTACGAGCAGTACTTC. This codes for CAISESQGQSYEQYF.

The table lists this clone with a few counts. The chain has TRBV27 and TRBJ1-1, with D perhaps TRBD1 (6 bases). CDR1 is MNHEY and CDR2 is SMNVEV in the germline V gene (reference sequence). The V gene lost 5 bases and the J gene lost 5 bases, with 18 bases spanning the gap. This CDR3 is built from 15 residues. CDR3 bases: TGTGCCAGCAGTCTAGGGGGGGGGCCGGGGACTGAAGCTTTCTTT. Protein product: CASSLGGGPGTEAFF.

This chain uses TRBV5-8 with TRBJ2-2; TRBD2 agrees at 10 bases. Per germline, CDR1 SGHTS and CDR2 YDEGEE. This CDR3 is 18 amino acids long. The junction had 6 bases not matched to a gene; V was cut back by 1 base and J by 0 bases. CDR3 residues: CASSLPSGGTPNTGELFF. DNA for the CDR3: TGTGCCAGCAGCTTGCCTAGCGGGGGAACCCCGAACACCGGGGAGCTGTTTTTT.

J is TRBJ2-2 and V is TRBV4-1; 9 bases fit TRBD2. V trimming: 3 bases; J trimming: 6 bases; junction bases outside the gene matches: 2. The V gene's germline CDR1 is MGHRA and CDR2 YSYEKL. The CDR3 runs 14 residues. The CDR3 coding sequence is TGCGCCAGCAGCCACGGCGGGGGGGCCGGGGAGCTGTTTTTT. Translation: CASSHGGGAGELFF.

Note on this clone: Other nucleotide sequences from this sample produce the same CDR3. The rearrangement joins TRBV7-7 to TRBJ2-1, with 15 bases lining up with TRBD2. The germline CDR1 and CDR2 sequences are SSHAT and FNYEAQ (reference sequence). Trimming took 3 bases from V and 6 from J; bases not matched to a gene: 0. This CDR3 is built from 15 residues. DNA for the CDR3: TGTGCCAGCAGCTTGGGACTAGCGGGGGGCAATGAGCAGTTCTTC. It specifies CASSLGLAGGNEQFF.

As DNA, the CDR3 is TGTGCCAGCAGTTATTTGGGCACCGGGGAGCTGTTTTTT. This gives the protein CASSYLGTGELFF. The rearrangement links TRBV6-6 to TRBJ2-2; D call uncertain. The CDR3 is 13 residues long. V lost 3 bases, J lost 4 bases, and 6 bases lay in between. The V gene's germline CDR1 is MNHNY and CDR2 SVGAGI (reference sequence).

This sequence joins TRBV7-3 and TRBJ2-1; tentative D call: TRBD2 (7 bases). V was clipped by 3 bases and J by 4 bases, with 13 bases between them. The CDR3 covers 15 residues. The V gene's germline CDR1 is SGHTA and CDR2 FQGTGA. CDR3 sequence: CASSFSGGQYNEQFF. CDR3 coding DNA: TGTGCCAGCAGCTTCTCGGGGGGCCAGTACAATGAGCAGTTCTTC.

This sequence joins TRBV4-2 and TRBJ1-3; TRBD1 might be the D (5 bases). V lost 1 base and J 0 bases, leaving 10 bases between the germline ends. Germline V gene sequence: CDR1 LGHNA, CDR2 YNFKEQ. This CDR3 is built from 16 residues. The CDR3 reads CASSQGGLFSGNTIYF. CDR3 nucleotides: TGTGCCAGCAGCCAAGGGGGCCTTTTCTCTGGAAACACCATATATTTT.

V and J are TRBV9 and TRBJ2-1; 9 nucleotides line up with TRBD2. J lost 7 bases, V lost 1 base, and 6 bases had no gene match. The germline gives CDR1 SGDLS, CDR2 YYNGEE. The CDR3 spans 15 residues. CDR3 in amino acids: CASSVWGTSWNEQFF. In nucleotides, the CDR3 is TGTGCCAGCAGCGTATGGGGGACTAGCTGGAATGAGCAGTTCTTC.

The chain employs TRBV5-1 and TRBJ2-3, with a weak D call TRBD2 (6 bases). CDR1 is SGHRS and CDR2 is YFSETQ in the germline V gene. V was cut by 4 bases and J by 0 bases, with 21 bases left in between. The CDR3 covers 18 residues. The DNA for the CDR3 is TGCGCCAGCAGCCTGGGACTCAGGATACGACCTAGCACAGATACGCAGTATTTT. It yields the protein CASSLGLRIRPSTDTQYF.

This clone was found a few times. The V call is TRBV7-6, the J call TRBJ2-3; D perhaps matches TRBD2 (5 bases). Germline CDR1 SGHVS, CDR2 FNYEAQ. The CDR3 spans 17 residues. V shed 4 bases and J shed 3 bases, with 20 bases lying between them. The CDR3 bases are TGTGCCAGCAGCTACACCACGGTCGGGGTTATAACAGATACGCAGTATTTT. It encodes CASSYTTVGVITDTQYF.

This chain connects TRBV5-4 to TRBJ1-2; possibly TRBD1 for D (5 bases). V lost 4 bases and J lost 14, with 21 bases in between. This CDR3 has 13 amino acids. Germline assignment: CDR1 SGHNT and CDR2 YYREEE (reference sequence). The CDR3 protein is CASSRENPIGATF. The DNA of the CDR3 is TGTGCCAGCAGCAGAGAAAACCCGATTGGGGCTACCTTC.

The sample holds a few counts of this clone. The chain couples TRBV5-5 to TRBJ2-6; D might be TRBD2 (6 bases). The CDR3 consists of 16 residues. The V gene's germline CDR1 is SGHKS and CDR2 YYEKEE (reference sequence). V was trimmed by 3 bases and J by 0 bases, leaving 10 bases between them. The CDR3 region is CASSSGLSSGANVLTF. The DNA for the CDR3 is TGTGCCAGCAGCTCGGGACTTTCCTCTGGGGCCAACGTCCTGACTTTC.

CDR3 amino acids: CASSIGAHSTDTQYF. CDR3 nucleotide sequence: TGTGCCAGTAGTATAGGGGCACATTCCACAGATACGCAGTATTTT. The rearrangement joins TRBV19 to TRBJ2-3; D call uncertain. This CDR3 comprises 15 residues. CDR1 is LNHDA, CDR2 SQIVND, per germline (reference sequence). Trimming cost V 1 base and J 2 bases, with 10 bases left between them. Drawing the rest from reference TRBV19 and TRBJ2-3, the complete variable domain is DGGITQSPKYLFRKEGQNVTLSCEQNLNHDAMYWYRQDPGQGLRLIYYSQIVNDFQKGDIAEGYSVSREKKESFPLTVTSAQKNPTAFYLCASSIGAHSTDTQYFGPGTRLTVL.

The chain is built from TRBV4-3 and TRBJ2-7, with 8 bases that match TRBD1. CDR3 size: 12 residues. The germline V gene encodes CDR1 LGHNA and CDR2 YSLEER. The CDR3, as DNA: TGCGGGCCTCGGACAGGGTTCTACGAGCAGTACTTC. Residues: CGPRTGFYEQYF.

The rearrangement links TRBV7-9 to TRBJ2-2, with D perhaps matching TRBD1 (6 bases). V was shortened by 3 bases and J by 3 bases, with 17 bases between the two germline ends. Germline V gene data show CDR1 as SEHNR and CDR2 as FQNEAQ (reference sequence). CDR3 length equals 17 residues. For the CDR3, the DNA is TGTGCCAGCAGCTTCCCCCGGCACAGGGCGGACACCGGGGAGCTGTTTTTT. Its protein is CASSFPRHRADTGELFF.

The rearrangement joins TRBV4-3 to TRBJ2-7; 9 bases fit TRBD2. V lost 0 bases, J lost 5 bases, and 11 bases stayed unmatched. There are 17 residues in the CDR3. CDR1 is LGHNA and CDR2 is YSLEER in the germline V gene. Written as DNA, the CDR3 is TGCGCCAGCAGCCAAGAAGCACCGTGGACTAGCGCGCACGAGCAGTACTTC. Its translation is CASSQEAPWTSAHEQYF.

The CDR3 is CASSDWGLEQFF. CDR3 in DNA: TGTGCCAGCAGTGATTGGGGGCTTGAGCAGTTCTTC. The V gene is TRBV2, the J gene TRBJ2-1, with D possibly matching TRBD1 (6 bases). Germline values: CDR1 SNHLY, CDR2 FYNNEI. There are 12 residues in the CDR3. The germline V and J ends were trimmed by 3 bases and 9 bases, with 9 bases remaining between them.

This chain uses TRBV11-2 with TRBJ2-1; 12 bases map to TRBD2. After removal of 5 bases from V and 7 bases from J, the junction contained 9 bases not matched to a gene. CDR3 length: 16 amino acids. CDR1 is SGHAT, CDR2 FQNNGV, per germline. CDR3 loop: CASSARLAGAYNEQFF. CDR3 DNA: TGTGCCAGCAGCGCACGACTAGCGGGGGCTTATAATGAGCAGTTCTTC.

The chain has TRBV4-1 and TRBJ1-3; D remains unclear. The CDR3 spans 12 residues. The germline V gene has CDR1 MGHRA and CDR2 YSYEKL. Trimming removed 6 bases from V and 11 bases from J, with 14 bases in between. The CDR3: CASSPDEIAIYF. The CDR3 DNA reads TGCGCCAGCAGTCCCGACGAAATCGCCATATATTTT.

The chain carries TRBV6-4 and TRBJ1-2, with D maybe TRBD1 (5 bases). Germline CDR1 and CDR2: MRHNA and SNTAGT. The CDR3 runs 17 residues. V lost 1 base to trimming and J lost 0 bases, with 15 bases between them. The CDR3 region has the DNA TGTGCCAGCAGTGACTTTAAACGGGGGTTGGCTAACTATGGCTACACCTTC. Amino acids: CASSDFKRGLANYGYTF.

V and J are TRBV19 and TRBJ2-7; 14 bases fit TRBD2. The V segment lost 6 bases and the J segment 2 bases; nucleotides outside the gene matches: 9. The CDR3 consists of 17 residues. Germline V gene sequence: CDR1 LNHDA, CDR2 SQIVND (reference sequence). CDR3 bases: TGTGCCAGTAGCAAAGGACTAGCGGGGGGTCGACCCTACGAGCAGTACTTC. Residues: CASSKGLAGGRPYEQYF.

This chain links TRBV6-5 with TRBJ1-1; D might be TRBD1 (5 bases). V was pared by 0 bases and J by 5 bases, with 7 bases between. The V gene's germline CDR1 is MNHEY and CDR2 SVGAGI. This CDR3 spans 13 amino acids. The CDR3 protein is CASSYSGGTEAFF. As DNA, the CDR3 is TGTGCCAGCAGTTACTCGGGGGGGACTGAAGCTTTCTTT.